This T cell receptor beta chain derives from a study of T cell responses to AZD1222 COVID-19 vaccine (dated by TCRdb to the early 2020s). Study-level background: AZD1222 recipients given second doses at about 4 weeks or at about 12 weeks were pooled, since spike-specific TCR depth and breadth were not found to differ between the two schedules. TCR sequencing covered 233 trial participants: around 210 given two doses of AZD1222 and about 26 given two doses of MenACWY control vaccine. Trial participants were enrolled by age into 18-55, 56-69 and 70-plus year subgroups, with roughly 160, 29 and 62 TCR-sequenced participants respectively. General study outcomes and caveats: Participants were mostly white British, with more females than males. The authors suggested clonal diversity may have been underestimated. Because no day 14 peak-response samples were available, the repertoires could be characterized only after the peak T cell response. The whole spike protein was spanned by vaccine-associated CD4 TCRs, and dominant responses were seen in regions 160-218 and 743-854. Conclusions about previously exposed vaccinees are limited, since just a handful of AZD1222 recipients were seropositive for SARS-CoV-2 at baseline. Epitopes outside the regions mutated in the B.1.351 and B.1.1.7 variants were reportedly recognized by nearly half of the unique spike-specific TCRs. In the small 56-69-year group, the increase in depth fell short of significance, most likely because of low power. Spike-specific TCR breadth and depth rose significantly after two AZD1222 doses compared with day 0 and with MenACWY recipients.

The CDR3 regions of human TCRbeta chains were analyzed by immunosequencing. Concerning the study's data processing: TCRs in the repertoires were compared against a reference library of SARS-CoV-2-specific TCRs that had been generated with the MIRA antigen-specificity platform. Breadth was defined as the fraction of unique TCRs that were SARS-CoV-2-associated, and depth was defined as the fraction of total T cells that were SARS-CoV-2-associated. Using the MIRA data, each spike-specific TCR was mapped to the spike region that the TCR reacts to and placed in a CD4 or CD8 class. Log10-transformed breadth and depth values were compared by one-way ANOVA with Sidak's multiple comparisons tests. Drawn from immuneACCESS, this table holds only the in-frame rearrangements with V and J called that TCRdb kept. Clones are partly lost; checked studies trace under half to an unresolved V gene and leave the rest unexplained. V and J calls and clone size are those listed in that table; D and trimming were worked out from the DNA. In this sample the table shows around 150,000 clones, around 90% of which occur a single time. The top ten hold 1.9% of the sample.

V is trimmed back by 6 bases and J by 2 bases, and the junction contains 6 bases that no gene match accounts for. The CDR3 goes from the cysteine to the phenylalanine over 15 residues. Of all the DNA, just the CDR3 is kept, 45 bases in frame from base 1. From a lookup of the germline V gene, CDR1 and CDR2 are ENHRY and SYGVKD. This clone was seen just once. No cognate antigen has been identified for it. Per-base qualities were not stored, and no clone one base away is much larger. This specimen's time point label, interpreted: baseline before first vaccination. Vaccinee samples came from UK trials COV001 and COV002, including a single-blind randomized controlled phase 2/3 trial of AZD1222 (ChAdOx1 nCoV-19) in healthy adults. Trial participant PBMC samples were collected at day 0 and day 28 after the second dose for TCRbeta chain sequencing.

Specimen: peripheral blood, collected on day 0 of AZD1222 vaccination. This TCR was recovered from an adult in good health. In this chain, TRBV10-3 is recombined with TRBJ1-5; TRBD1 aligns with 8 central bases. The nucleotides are TGTGCCATCAGCAATACAGGGGGAGGCAATCAGCCCCAGCATTTT. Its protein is CAISNTGGGNQPQHF.